Below are 10 T cell receptor beta chains sequenced from a single sample in a study of cytomegalovirus exposure and HLA in healthy donors (dated by TCRdb to about 2017). Library preparation employed the immunoSEQ multiplex PCR assay. For the multiplex PCR, a mixture combining 60 forward primers for TCR Vbeta segments and 13 reverse primers for TCR Jbeta segments was used. TCRdb holds this immuneACCESS table with in-frame rearrangements only. Some clones are missing; in checked studies, unresolved V genes explain under half, and the rest has no known cause. The sample yields about 150,000 clones; 70% to 80% were counted once. Roughly 1.4% of the sample belongs to the ten largest clones. Sequenced sample: PBMCs. The source is a woman younger than 45 in good health and CMV-seropositive.

The rearrangement joins TRBV10-2 to TRBJ1-1; 10 positions agree with TRBD1. The CDR3 is 13 amino acids. The trim removed 5 bases at V and 5 bases at J, leaving 2 bases unmatched. From germline, CDR1 is WSHSY and CDR2 SAAADI. The CDR3 nucleotides are TGCGCCAGCAGTCTGGACAGGGGGACTGAAGCTTTCTTT. Translated: CASSLDRGTEAFF.

The chain has TRBV11-3 and TRBJ2-7; 7 nucleotides agree with TRBD1. J gave up 4 bases and V 7 bases, and 4 bases lay outside the gene matches. Germline V gene lookup returns CDR1 SGHNT and CDR2 YENEEA. CDR3 size: 12 residues. The CDR3 DNA follows: TGTGCCAGCAACTCGGGACAGTACGAGCAGTACTTC. Its protein is CASNSGQYEQYF.

This chain uses TRBV30 with TRBJ1-5, with D possibly matching TRBD1 (5 bases). Germline CDR1 GTSNPN, CDR2 SVGIG (reference sequence). The V and J ends lost 3 bases and 0 bases respectively, with 27 bases between them. The CDR3 totals 20 residues. In nucleotides, the CDR3 is TGTGCCTGGAGCCTCACGGGGGGGACCCTATCACCTTATAGCAATCAGCCCCAGCATTTT. This translates into CAWSLTGGTLSPYSNQPQHF.

This clone has a handful of counts. V is TRBV11-3 and J is TRBJ2-1; 9 bases are shared with TRBD2. The CDR3 length is 15 residues. Germline CDR1 reads SGHNT; CDR2 reads YENEEA. The J segment lost 8 bases and the V segment lost 5 bases, leaving 10 bases of the junction unmatched. CDR3 loop: CASSPSRLAGYEQFF. The CDR3 coding sequence is TGTGCCAGCAGCCCTAGTCGGCTAGCGGGGTATGAGCAGTTCTTC.

The chain has TRBV7-9 and TRBJ2-6, with TRBD1 matching over 7 bases. This CDR3 region has 18 residues. V gave up 5 bases and J gave up 0 bases; unmatched junction bases: 10. Germline CDR1 is SEHNR and CDR2 is FQNEAQ (reference sequence). CDR3 in amino acids: CASSPQKGQSSGANVLTF. The CDR3 region has the DNA TGTGCCAGCAGCCCCCAAAAGGGACAGAGCTCTGGGGCCAACGTCCTGACTTTC.

The rearrangement links TRBV15 to TRBJ2-5, with D maybe TRBD2 (6 bases). Trimming removed 1 base at V and 5 bases at J, with 11 bases between. In germline, CDR1 is LNHNV, CDR2 YYDKDF (reference sequence). The CDR3 length is 14 residues. CDR3 bases: TGTGCCACCAGCAGAGTACTAGCAATCGAGACCCAGTACTTC. Protein: CATSRVLAIETQYF.

V is TRBV27 and J is TRBJ2-3; D might be TRBD2 (6 bases). The V and J ends lost 2 bases and 1 base respectively, with 13 bases between them. Germline lookup yields CDR1 MNHEY and CDR2 SMNVEV (reference sequence). The CDR3 has 16 residues. The CDR3 loop reads CASSLMPGLRTDTQYF. Here the CDR3 DNA reads TGTGCCAGCAGTTTAATGCCGGGACTCCGCACAGATACGCAGTATTTT.

This clone was seen a handful of times. V usage is TRBV2 and J usage is TRBJ1-1; D remains unclear. This CDR3 is built from 16 residues. V lost 4 bases and J lost 5, with 20 bases in between. CDR1 and CDR2 (germline): SNHLY, FYNNEI. The CDR3 reads CASSGGHFRTETEAFF. CDR3 bases: TGTGCCAGCAGTGGTGGGCACTTCCGTACGGAAACTGAAGCTTTCTTT. Full variable domain (outside the CDR3, taken from reference TRBV2 and TRBJ1-1): EPEVTQTPSHQVTQMGQEVILRCVPISNHLYFYWYRQILGQKVEFLVSFYNNEISEKSEIFDDQFSVERPDGSNFTLKIRSTKLEDSAMYFCASSGGHFRTETEAFFGQGTRLTVV.

This clone showed up just a few times. V and J are TRBV9 and TRBJ2-2, with TRBD2 matching over 11 bases. V was pared by 4 bases and J by 4 bases, with 9 bases of the junction left unmatched. The CDR3 contains 17 residues. In germline, CDR1 is SGDLS, CDR2 YYNGEE. Here the CDR3 DNA reads TGTGCCAGCAGCACGCCAGGACTAGCGGGTTTCACCGGGGAGCTGTTTTTT. It codes for CASSTPGLAGFTGELFF.

This clone was seen just once. The chain recombines TRBV27 with TRBJ1-3; weak D call: TRBD1 (5 bases). The V gene lost 5 bases and the J gene lost 2 bases, with 7 bases spanning the gap. This CDR3 has 13 amino acids. Per germline, CDR1 MNHEY and CDR2 SMNVEV (reference sequence). The CDR3 protein is CASSPDTGNTIYF. Written as DNA, the CDR3 is TGTGCCAGCAGTCCGGACACTGGAAACACCATATATTTT.